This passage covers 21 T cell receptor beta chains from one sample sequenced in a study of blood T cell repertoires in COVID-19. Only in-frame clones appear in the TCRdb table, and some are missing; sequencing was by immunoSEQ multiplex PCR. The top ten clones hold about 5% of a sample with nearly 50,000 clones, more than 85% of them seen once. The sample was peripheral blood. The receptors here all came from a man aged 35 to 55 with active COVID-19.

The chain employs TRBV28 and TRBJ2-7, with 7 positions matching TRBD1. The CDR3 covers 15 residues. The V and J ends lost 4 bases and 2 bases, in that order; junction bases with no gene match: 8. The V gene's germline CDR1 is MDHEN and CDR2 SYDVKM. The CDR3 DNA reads TGTGCCAGCAGTTCGCCACAGGGGTCCGCCTACGAGCAGTACTTC. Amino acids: CASSSPQGSAYEQYF.

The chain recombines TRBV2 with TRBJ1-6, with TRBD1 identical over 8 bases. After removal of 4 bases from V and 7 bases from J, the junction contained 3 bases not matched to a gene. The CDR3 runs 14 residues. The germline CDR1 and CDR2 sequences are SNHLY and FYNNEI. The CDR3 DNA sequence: TGTGCCAGCAGTGTACAGGGGGTAAATTCACCCCTCCACTTT. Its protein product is CASSVQGVNSPLHF.

In DNA form, the CDR3 reads TGTGCCAGCCGAGTACAAGAGACCCAGTACTTC. The encoded protein is CASRVQETQYF. The chain carries TRBV18 and TRBJ2-5, with D unclear. V was pared by 8 bases and J by 2 bases, with 6 bases between. The germline V gene has CDR1 KGHSH and CDR2 LQKENI. The CDR3 has 11 residues.

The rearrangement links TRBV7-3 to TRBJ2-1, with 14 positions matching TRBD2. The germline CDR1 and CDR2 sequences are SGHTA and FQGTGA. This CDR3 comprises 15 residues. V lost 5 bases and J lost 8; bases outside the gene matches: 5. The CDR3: CASSPRLAGGDEQFF. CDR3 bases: TGTGCCAGCAGCCCACGACTAGCGGGAGGGGATGAGCAGTTCTTC.

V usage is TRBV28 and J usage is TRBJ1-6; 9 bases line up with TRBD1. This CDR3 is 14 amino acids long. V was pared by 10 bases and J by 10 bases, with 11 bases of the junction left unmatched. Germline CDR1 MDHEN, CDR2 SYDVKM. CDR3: CATPRTGVRSPLHF. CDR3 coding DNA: TGTGCCACCCCAAGGACAGGGGTAAGATCACCCCTCCACTTT.

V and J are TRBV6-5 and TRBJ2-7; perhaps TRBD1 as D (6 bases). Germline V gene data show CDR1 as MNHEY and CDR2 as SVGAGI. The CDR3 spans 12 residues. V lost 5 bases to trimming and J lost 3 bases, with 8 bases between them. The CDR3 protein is CASSHRVYEQYF. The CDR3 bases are TGTGCCAGCAGTCACAGGGTCTACGAGCAGTACTTC.

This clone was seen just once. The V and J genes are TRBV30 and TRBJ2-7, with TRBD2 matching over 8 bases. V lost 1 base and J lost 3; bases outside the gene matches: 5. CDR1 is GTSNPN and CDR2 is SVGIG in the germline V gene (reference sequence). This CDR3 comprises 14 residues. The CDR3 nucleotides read TGTGCCTGGAGTGGCAGCGGGAGCCACTACGAGCAGTACTTC. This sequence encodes CAWSGSGSHYEQYF.

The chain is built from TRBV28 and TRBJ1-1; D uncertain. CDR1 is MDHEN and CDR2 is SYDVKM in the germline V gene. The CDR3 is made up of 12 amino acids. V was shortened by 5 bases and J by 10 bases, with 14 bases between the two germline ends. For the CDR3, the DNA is TGTGCCAGCAGTACATACCCAATTGGAGCTTTCTTT. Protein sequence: CASSTYPIGAFF.

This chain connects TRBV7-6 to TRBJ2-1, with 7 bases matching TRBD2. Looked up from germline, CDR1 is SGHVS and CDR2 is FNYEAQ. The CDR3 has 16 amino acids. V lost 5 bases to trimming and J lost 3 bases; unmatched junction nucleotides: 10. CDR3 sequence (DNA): TGTGCCAGCAGCCTAAGCGGGCTAGCGGACTACAATGAGCAGTTCTTC. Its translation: CASSLSGLADYNEQFF.

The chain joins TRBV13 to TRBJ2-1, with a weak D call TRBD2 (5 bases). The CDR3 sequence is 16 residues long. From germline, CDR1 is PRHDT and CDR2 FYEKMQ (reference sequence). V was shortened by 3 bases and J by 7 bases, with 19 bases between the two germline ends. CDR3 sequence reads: CASSFRPPPTTNEQFF. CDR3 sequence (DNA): TGTGCCAGCAGCTTCCGTCCCCCCCCGACTACGAATGAGCAGTTCTTC.

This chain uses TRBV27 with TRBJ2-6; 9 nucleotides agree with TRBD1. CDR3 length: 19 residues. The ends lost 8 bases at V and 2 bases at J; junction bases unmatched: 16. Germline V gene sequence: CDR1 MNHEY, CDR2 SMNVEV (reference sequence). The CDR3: CASSPLDRGILTGANVLTF. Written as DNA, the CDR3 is TGTGCCAGCTCCCCCCTGGACAGGGGAATCCTCACTGGGGCCAACGTCCTGACTTTC.

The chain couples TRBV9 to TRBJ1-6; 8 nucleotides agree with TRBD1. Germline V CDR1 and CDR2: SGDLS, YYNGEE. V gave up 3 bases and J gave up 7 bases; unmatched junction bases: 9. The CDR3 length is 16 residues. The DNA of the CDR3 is TGTGCCAGCAGCGGCCCGCAGGGGGCGAACAATTCACCCCTCCACTTT. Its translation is CASSGPQGANNSPLHF.

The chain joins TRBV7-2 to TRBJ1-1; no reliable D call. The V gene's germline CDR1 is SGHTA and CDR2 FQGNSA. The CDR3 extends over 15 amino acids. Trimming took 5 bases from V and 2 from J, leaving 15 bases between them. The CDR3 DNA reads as TGTGCCAGCAGCCCACGGTATGCCGGTAACACTGAAGCTTTCTTT. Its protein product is CASSPRYAGNTEAFF.

This CDR3 reads CASSLGQGRYGYTF. The DNA of the CDR3 is TGTGCCAGCAGCCTCGGACAGGGGCGGTATGGCTACACCTTC. This chain uses TRBV3-1 (or the pseudogene TRBV3-2) with TRBJ1-2; TRBD1 matches 9 bases. V shed 4 bases and J 5 bases; nucleotides not matched to a gene: 5. From germline, CDR1 is LGHDT and CDR2 YNNKEL (reference sequence). The CDR3 has 14 amino acids.

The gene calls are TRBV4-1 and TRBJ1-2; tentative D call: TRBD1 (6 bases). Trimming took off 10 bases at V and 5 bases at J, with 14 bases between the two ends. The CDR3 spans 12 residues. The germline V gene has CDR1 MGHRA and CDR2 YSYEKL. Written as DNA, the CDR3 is TGCGCCACCCGGGGGGCCGGGTATGGCTACACCTTC. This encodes CATRGAGYGYTF.

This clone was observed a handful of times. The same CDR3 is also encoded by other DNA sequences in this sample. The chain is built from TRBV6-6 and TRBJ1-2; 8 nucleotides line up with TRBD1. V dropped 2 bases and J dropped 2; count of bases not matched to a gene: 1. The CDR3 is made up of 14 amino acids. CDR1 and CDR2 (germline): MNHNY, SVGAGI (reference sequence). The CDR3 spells CASSYGDRNYGYTF. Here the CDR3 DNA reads TGTGCCAGCAGTTACGGGGACAGGAACTATGGCTACACCTTC.

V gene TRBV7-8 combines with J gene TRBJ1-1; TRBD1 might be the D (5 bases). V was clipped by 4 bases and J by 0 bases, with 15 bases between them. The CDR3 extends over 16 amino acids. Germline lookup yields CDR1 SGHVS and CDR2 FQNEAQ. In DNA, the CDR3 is TGTGCCAGCAGCTCCCCCAGGGTTCCCATGAACACTGAAGCTTTCTTT. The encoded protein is CASSSPRVPMNTEAFF.

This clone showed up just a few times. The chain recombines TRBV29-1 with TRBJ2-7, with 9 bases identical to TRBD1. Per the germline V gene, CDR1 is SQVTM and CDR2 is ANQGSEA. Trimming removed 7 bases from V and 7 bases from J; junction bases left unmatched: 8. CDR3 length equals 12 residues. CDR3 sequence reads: CSARDRVMEQYF. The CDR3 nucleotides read TGCAGCGCACGGGACAGGGTAATGGAGCAGTACTTC.

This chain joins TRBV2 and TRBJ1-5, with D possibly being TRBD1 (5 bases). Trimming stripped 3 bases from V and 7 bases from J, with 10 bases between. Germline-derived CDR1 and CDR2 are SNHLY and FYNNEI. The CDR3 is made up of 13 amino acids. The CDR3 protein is CASSEGLGQPQHF. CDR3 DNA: TGTGCCAGCAGTGAGGGGCTGGGGCAGCCCCAGCATTTT. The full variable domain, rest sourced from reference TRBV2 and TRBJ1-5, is EPEVTQTPSHQVTQMGQEVILRCVPISNHLYFYWYRQILGQKVEFLVSFYNNEISEKSEIFDDQFSVERPDGSNFTLKIRSTKLEDSAMYFCASSEGLGQPQHFGDGTRLSIL.

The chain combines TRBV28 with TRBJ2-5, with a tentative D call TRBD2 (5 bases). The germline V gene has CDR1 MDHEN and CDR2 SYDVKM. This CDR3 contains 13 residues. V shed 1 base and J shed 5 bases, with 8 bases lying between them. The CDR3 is CASSLSSMETQYF. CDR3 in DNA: TGTGCCAGCAGTTTATCTAGCATGGAGACCCAGTACTTC.

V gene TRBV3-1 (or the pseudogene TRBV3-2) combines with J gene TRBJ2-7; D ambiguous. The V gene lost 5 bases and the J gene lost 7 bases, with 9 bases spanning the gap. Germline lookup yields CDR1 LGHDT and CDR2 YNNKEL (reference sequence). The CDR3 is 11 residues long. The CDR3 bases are TGTGCCAGCAGCTACGCGCTGGAGCAGTACTTC. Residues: CASSYALEQYF.